The 29 T cell receptor beta chains in this list originate from one sample, sequenced in a study of cytomegalovirus exposure and HLA in healthy donors. A multiplex PCR was run with 60 Vbeta primers and 13 Jbeta primers. The assay was immunoSEQ multiplex PCR, and TCRdb's table has in-frame clones only and misses some. Of fewer than 200,000 clones in the sample, over 70% were seen once. The sequencing input was PBMCs. The receptors originated from a woman aged 50 to 65 in good health and CMV-seropositive.

The chain combines TRBV5-6 with TRBJ2-2; TRBD1 matches at 9 bases. The CDR3 consists of 15 residues. The germline CDR1 and CDR2 sequences are SGHDT and YYEEEE. V shed 2 bases and J 4 bases; nucleotides not matched to a gene: 3. The CDR3 reads CASSFGTGFTGELFF. The CDR3 region has the DNA TGTGCCAGCAGCTTCGGGACAGGGTTCACCGGGGAGCTGTTTTTT.

The V call is TRBV6-1, the J call TRBJ2-5, with D uncertain. CDR1 and CDR2 from the germline V gene are MNHNS and SASEGT. The CDR3 sequence is 12 residues long. Trimming removed 0 bases at V and 4 bases at J, with 3 bases between. The CDR3 DNA reads TGTGCCAGCAGTGAAGCGGCAGAGACCCAGTACTTC. It specifies CASSEAAETQYF.

The genes are TRBV2 and TRBJ1-1, with TRBD1 matching 7 bases. Losses at the gene ends were 7 bases for V and 0 bases for J; bases not matched to a gene: 5. CDR3 length equals 14 residues. Germline assignment: CDR1 SNHLY and CDR2 FYNNEI. The CDR3 is CASTPTGLNTEAFF. CDR3 nucleotides: TGTGCCAGCACCCCGACAGGGCTGAACACTGAAGCTTTCTTT.

The V call is TRBV4-1, the J call TRBJ1-1; D gene uncertain. The V gene lost 3 bases and the J gene lost 1 base, with 3 bases spanning the gap. The CDR3 is 12 amino acids. Germline loops: CDR1 MGHRA, CDR2 YSYEKL. CDR3 residues: CASSHQNTEAFF. The CDR3 DNA sequence: TGCGCCAGCAGCCACCAGAACACTGAAGCTTTCTTT.

The chain joins TRBV2 to TRBJ2-7; TRBD2 agrees at 10 bases. The ends lost 7 bases at V and 5 bases at J; junction bases unmatched: 11. Germline lookup yields CDR1 SNHLY and CDR2 FYNNEI. The CDR3 spans 15 residues. The CDR3 sequence: CASMREAGGLNEQYF. CDR3 in DNA: TGTGCCAGCATGCGGGAAGCGGGGGGGCTTAACGAGCAGTACTTC.

The V gene is TRBV19, the J gene TRBJ1-4, with 11 positions matching TRBD1. The CDR3 length is 18 residues. The germline V gene encodes CDR1 LNHDA and CDR2 SQIVND (reference sequence). Germline trimming cut 5 bases from V and 8 bases from J; bases unmatched to any gene: 16. The CDR3 sequence: CASSSRPGQGDHWEKLFF. For the CDR3, the DNA is TGTGCCAGTAGTTCACGTCCGGGACAGGGGGACCACTGGGAAAAACTGTTTTTT.

This chain connects TRBV2 to TRBJ1-2; D might be TRBD1 (6 bases). The V gene lost 4 bases and the J gene lost 4 bases, with 7 bases spanning the gap. The CDR3 is made up of 12 amino acids. Germline V gene sequence: CDR1 SNHLY, CDR2 FYNNEI. The CDR3 reads CASSGGLYGYTF. DNA for the CDR3: TGTGCCAGCAGTGGGGGGCTCTATGGCTACACCTTC.

The J gene is TRBJ1-2, the V gene TRBV5-1; D is undetermined. Germline-derived CDR1 and CDR2 are SGHRS and YFSETQ. With 0 bases removed from V and 6 bases from J, the gap between germline ends came to 12 bases. The CDR3 has 14 amino acids. CDR3 region: CASSLVTGLNGYTF. In DNA, the CDR3 is TGCGCCAGCAGCTTGGTGACGGGGTTAAATGGCTACACCTTC.

V gene TRBV30 combines with J gene TRBJ1-1; the D is unclear. V was pared by 3 bases and J by 0 bases, with 2 bases between. The germline V gene has CDR1 GTSNPN and CDR2 SVGIG (reference sequence). CDR3 length: 11 residues. The CDR3 DNA reads TGTGCCTGGAGCGTGAACACTGAAGCTTTCTTT. Translating gives CAWSVNTEAFF.

The rearrangement links TRBV10-1 to TRBJ1-1; D is ambiguous. V lost 9 bases, J lost 3 bases, and 11 bases lay in between. The CDR3 has 12 amino acids. CDR1 is WNHNN, CDR2 SYGVQD, per germline (reference sequence). CDR3 region: CASGGSDTEAFF. CDR3 nucleotides: TGCGCCAGTGGCGGTTCGGACACTGAAGCTTTCTTT.

The chain carries TRBV9 and TRBJ1-1; 8 bases are a match to TRBD1. CDR1 is SGDLS, CDR2 YYNGEE, per germline. The J segment lost 4 bases and the V segment lost 0 bases, leaving 11 bases of the junction unmatched. The CDR3 spans 17 residues. The CDR3 reads CASSVGARQGLGTEAFF. CDR3 in DNA: TGTGCCAGCAGCGTAGGGGCGAGACAGGGGTTAGGCACTGAAGCTTTCTTT.

There are a few counts of this clone. The chain is built from TRBV5-4 and TRBJ1-2; D call uncertain. Trimming stripped 1 base from V and 8 bases from J, with 9 bases between. Germline V gene sequence: CDR1 SGHNT, CDR2 YYREEE (reference sequence). This CDR3 is 12 amino acids long. Written as DNA, the CDR3 is TGTGCCAGCAGCTTGCGGTTTGAAGGCTACACCTTC. Its protein is CASSLRFEGYTF. Full variable domain (outside the CDR3, taken from reference TRBV5-4 and TRBJ1-2): ETGVTQSPTHLIKTRGQQVTLRCSSQSGHNTVSWYQQALGQGPQFIFQYYREEENGRGNFPPRFSGLQFPNYSSELNVNALELDDSALYLCASSLRFEGYTFGSGTRLTVV.

This chain uses TRBV13 with TRBJ2-3, with 8 bases that match TRBD2. The germline V gene has CDR1 PRHDT and CDR2 FYEKMQ (reference sequence). There are 16 residues in the CDR3. Unmatched junction bases numbered 8, after V lost 4 bases and J lost 2 bases. CDR3 nucleotide sequence: TGTGCCAGCAGCTCCTACACTAGCGGATACACAGATACGCAGTATTTT. Its protein product is CASSSYTSGYTDTQYF.

The V call is TRBV4-1, the J call TRBJ2-7; TRBD1 is a possible D gene (6 bases). The germline gives CDR1 MGHRA, CDR2 YSYEKL. The CDR3 covers 14 residues. The V gene lost 4 bases and the J gene lost 4 bases, with 14 bases spanning the gap. CDR3 in DNA: TGCGCCAGCAGCCCGACGACAGGTACTTACGAGCAGTACTTC. It yields the protein CASSPTTGTYEQYF.

This CDR3 reads CASKRGSYNEQFF. CDR3 in DNA: TGTGCCAGCAAGCGGGGCTCCTACAATGAGCAGTTCTTC. V and J are TRBV6-1 and TRBJ2-1, with 7 bases lining up with TRBD2. This CDR3 has 13 residues. Losses at the gene ends were 7 bases for V and 0 bases for J; bases not matched to a gene: 0. Per the germline V gene, CDR1 is MNHNS and CDR2 is SASEGT.

This clone was detected a few times. The chain combines TRBV5-6 with TRBJ1-1, with D possibly being TRBD1 (5 bases). Trimming removed 0 bases from V and 4 bases from J, with 13 bases in between. Germline V gene lookup returns CDR1 SGHDT and CDR2 YYEEEE. CDR3 size: 15 residues. CDR3 DNA: TGTGCCAGCAGCTTGGGCAGGCAGGGTAGCACTGAAGCTTTCTTT. Translation gives CASSLGRQGSTEAFF.

The chain recombines TRBV4-2 with TRBJ1-6; TRBD1 matches 9 bases. This CDR3 has 18 residues. Losses at the gene ends were 0 bases for V and 10 bases for J; bases not matched to a gene: 13. The V gene's germline CDR1 is LGHNA and CDR2 YNFKEQ. CDR3 in DNA: TGTGCCAGCAGCCAAGAAATCGCGGGACAGGGATTTCGATCACCCCTCCACTTT. Amino acid sequence: CASSQEIAGQGFRSPLHF.

This clone was seen a handful of times. This chain links TRBV12-5 with TRBJ1-4; weak D call: TRBD1 (5 bases). The CDR3 runs 15 residues. V dropped 9 bases and J dropped 4 bases, with 18 bases sitting between them. Germline CDR1 and CDR2: LGHNT and FRNRAP. CDR3 protein: CASAGRGRDNEKLFF. The CDR3 DNA reads as TGTGCTAGCGCCGGTCGCGGCAGGGATAATGAAAAACTGTTTTTT.

The sample holds a few counts of this clone. The chain joins TRBV18 to TRBJ2-7; D may be TRBD2 (5 bases). Trimming left V 0 bases short and J 5 bases short, with 8 bases between. Germline V CDR1 and CDR2: KGHSH, LQKENI. This CDR3 comprises 13 residues. CDR3 in amino acids: CASSPPHGDEQYF. The DNA for the CDR3 is TGTGCCAGCTCACCACCCCACGGGGACGAGCAGTACTTC.

The chain carries TRBV7-6 and TRBJ2-1; TRBD1 aligns across 9 bases. CDR3 length: 13 amino acids. Germline assignment: CDR1 SGHVS and CDR2 FNYEAQ. V shed 6 bases and J 8 bases; nucleotides not matched to a gene: 5. This CDR3 reads CASSWDRDYEQFF. CDR3 DNA sequence: TGTGCCAGCAGTTGGGACAGGGACTATGAGCAGTTCTTC.

V gene TRBV2 combines with J gene TRBJ1-1; D is possibly TRBD1 (5 bases). This CDR3 is 17 amino acids long. Germline V gene sequence: CDR1 SNHLY, CDR2 FYNNEI. Trimming pared 0 bases from V and 2 bases from J, leaving 16 bases between. Written as DNA, the CDR3 is TGTGCCAGCAGTGAAGCGCAGGGTCGTCCATTAAACACTGAAGCTTTCTTT. It encodes CASSEAQGRPLNTEAFF.

The chain couples TRBV6-4 to TRBJ1-2; tentatively, D is TRBD1 (6 bases). The CDR3 consists of 14 residues. Per germline, CDR1 MRHNA and CDR2 SNTAGT. V lost 4 bases and J lost 4, with 13 bases in between. CDR3 DNA: TGTGCCAGCAGTGCGGACAGATCGAGCTATGGCTACACCTTC. Translated, it gives CASSADRSSYGYTF.

This sequence joins TRBV7-9 and TRBJ1-4; 7 bases are shared with TRBD1. V was pared by 2 bases and J by 8 bases, with 8 bases of the junction left unmatched. Germline CDR1 SEHNR, CDR2 FQNEAQ (reference sequence). The CDR3 covers 15 residues. This chain's CDR3 is CASSLTEGAAEKLFF. CDR3 DNA: TGTGCCAGCAGCTTAACTGAGGGGGCCGCCGAAAAACTGTTTTTT.

This clone was counted once. The genes are TRBV2 and TRBJ2-3; 13 bases fit TRBD2. The J segment lost 7 bases and the V segment lost 3 bases, leaving 10 bases of the junction unmatched. Germline CDR1 and CDR2: SNHLY and FYNNEI. This CDR3 spans 17 amino acids. The CDR3 nucleotides read TGTGCCAGCAGTGACGACCTACTAGCGGGGGGGCCTTATACGCAGTATTTT. The encoded protein is CASSDDLLAGGPYTQYF.

The rearrangement uses TRBV4-2 and TRBJ2-1; the D gene is possibly TRBD1 (6 bases). The CDR3 is 17 amino acids. V dropped 3 bases and J dropped 0 bases, with 15 bases sitting between them. The germline V gene encodes CDR1 LGHNA and CDR2 YNFKEQ. DNA for the CDR3: TGTGCCAGCAGCCATGGACCCGACAGGAGCTCCTACAATGAGCAGTTCTTC. It translates to CASSHGPDRSSYNEQFF.

The chain links TRBV5-6 to TRBJ2-1, with 9 positions matching TRBD1. Germline values: CDR1 SGHDT, CDR2 YYEEEE. With V trimmed by 2 bases and J by 6 bases, 6 bases remained unmatched. The CDR3 has 15 amino acids. The CDR3 nucleotides read TGTGCCAGCAGCTTCCGGGACAGGGAATCCAATGAGCAGTTCTTC. Protein product: CASSFRDRESNEQFF.

This chain links TRBV6-6 with TRBJ2-1, with D tentatively TRBD2 (5 bases). The CDR3 has 14 amino acids. The V gene lost 5 bases and the J gene lost 8 bases, with 16 bases spanning the gap. Germline V gives CDR1 MNHNY, CDR2 SVGAGI (reference sequence). Here the CDR3 reads CASSTSTSFDEQFF. The CDR3, as DNA: TGTGCCAGCAGTACGTCCACTAGTTTCGATGAGCAGTTCTTC.

The DNA for the CDR3 is TGTGCCATCAGCGCATCAGTCGTGGGAGGGCAAGAGACCCAGTACTTC. It codes for CAISASVVGGQETQYF. This chain joins TRBV10-3 and TRBJ2-5; 7 nucleotides match TRBD2. The CDR3 contains 16 residues. Per germline, CDR1 ENHRY and CDR2 SYGVKD. With 6 bases clipped from V and 2 bases from J, the junction kept 12 bases outside the gene matches.

This clone was recorded once. The chain carries TRBV5-4 and TRBJ2-5; TRBD1 agrees at 9 bases. The J call is doubtful: the DNA matches TRBJ2-7 better. CDR3 length equals 15 residues. Germline CDR1 SGHNT, CDR2 YYREEE (reference sequence). CDR3: CASSLGQGPTYEQYF. The CDR3 nucleotides are TGTGCCAGCAGCTTAGGACAGGGGCCGACCTACGAGCAGTACTTC.